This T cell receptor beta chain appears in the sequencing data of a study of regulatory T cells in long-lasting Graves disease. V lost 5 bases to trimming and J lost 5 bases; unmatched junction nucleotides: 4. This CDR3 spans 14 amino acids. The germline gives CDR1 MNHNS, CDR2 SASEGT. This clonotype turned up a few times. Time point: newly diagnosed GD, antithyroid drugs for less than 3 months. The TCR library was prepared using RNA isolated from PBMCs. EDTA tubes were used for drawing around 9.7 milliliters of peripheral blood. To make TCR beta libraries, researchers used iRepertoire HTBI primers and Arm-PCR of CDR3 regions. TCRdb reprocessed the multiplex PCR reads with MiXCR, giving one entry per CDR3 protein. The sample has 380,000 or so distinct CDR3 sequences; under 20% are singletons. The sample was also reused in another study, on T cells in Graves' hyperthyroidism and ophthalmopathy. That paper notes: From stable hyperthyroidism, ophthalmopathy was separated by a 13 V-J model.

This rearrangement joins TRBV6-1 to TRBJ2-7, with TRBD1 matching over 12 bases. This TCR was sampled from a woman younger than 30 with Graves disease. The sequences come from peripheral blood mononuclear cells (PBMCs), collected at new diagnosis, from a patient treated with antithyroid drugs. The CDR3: CASSRGQGANEQYF. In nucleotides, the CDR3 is TGTGCCAGCAGTAGGGGACAGGGGGCTAACGAGCAGTACTTC.